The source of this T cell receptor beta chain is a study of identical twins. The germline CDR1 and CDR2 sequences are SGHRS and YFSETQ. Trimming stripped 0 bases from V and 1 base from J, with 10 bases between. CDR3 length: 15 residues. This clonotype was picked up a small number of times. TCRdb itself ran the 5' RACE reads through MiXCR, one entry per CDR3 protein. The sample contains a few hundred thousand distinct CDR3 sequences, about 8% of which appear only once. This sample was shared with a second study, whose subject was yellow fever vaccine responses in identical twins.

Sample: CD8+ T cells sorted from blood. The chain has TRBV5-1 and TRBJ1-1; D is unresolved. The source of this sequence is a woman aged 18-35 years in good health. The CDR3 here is CASSLVTSGNTEAFF. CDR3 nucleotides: TGCGCCAGCAGCTTGGTTACCTCGGGGAACACTGAAGCTTTCTTT. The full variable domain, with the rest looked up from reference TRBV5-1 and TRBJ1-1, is KAGVTQTPRYLIKTRGQQVTLSCSPISGHRSVSWYQQTPGQGLQFLFEYFSETQRNKGNFPGRFSGRQFSNSRSEMNVSTLELGDSALYLCASSLVTSGNTEAFFGQGTRLTVV.